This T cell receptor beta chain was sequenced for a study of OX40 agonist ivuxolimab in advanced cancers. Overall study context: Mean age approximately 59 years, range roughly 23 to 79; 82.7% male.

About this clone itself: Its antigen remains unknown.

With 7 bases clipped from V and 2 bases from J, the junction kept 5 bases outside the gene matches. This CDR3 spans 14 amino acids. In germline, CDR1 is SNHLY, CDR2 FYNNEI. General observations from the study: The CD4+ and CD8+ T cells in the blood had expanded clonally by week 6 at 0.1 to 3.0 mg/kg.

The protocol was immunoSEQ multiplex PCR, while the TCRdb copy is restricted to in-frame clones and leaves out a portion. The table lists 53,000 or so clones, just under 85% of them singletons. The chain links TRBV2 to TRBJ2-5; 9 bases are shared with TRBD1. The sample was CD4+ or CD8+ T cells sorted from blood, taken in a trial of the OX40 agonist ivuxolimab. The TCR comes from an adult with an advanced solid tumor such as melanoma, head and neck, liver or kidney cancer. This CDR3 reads CASKVGTGQETQYF. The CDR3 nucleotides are TGTGCCAGCAAGGTGGGGACAGGGCAAGAGACCCAGTACTTC.